This TCR beta chain came from a study of OX40 agonist ivuxolimab in advanced cancers. About the study: Three individuals attained partial responses, comprising one hepatocellular carcinoma case and two cutaneous melanoma cases.

Here immunoSEQ multiplex PCR was the method, and the copy in TCRdb shows in-frame clones only, minus some. The sample yields 20,000 to 25,000 clones, approximately 90% seen once. The CDR3 is made up of 16 amino acids. The V and J genes are TRBV21-1 and TRBJ2-1; the D call in the table, TRBD1, was not verified against the DNA. TRBV21-1 corresponds to a pseudogene. The material was CD4+ or CD8+ T cells sorted from blood, obtained in a trial of the OX40 agonist ivuxolimab. The clonotype comes from an adult with an advanced solid tumor such as melanoma, head and neck, liver or kidney cancer. The CDR3 is CASSKAGQHPTNEQFF. CDR3 sequence (DNA): TGTGCCAGCAGCAAAGCGGGACAGCACCCAACCAATGAGCAGTTCTTC.